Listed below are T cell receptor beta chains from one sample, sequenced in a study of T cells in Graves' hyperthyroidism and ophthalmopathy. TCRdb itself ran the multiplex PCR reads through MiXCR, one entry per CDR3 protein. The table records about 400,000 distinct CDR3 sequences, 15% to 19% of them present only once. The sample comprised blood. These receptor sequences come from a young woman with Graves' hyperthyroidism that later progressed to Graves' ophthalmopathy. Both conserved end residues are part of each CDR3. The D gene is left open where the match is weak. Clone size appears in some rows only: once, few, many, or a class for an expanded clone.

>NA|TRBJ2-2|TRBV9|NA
CASSVAAVVFNTGELFF
TGTGCCAGCAGCGTAGCGGCCGTAGTTTTCAACACCGGGGAGCTGTTTTTT
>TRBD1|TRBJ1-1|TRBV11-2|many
CASSSQGRNTEAFF
TGTGCCAGCAGCTCACAGGGGAGGAACACTGAAGCTTTCTTT
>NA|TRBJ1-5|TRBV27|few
CASSLAQNNQPQHF
TGTGCCAGCAGTTTAGCACAGAACAATCAGCCCCAGCATTTT
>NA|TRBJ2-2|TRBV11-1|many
CASRLSAGRNTGELFF
TGTGCCAGCAGACTATCCGCAGGGCGGAACACCGGGGAGCTGTTTTTT
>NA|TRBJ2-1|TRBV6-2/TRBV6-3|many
CASRLDSEQFF
TGTGCCAGCAGGTTGGACAGCGAGCAGTTCTTC
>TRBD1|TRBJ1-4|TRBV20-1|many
CSAPIGTGGNEKLFF
TGCAGTGCCCCGATCGGAACAGGGGGGAATGAAAAACTGTTTTTT
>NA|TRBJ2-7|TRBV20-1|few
CSARQGGFPSYEQYF
TGCAGTGCTAGACAGGGCGGATTTCCCTCCTACGAGCAGTACTTC
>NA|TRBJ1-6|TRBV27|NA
CASSLSGETSPLHF
TGTGCCAGCAGTTTGTCTGGGGAAACTTCACCCCTCCACTTT
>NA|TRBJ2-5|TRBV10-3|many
CAISERQVGETQYF
TGTGCCATCAGTGAGCGACAGGTTGGGGAGACCCAGTACTTC
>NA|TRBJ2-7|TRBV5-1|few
CASDQGSPPYEQYF
TGCGCCAGTGACCAGGGGTCCCCCCCCTACGAGCAGTACTTC
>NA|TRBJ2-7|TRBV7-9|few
CASGSSPGSNSYEQYF
TGTGCCAGCGGCTCCTCGCCGGGCTCAAACTCCTACGAGCAGTACTTC
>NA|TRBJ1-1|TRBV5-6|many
CASSLGGHLNTEAFF
TGTGCCAGCAGCTTGGGAGGACACCTGAACACTGAAGCTTTCTTT
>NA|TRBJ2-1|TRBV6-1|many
CASSIAEMSYNEQFF
TGTGCCAGCAGTATAGCGGAGATGTCCTACAATGAGCAGTTCTTC
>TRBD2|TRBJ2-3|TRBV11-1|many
CASSRTSGSQDTQYF
TGTGCCAGCAGCCGGACTAGCGGGAGTCAAGATACGCAGTATTTT
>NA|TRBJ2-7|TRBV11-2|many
CASSLGLPGHGTYEQYF
TGTGCCAGCAGCTTAGGCCTACCGGGACACGGGACCTACGAGCAGTACTTC
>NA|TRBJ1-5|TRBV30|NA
CAWSRRGNQPQHF
TGTGCCTGGAGTAGAAGGGGCAATCAGCCCCAGCATTTT
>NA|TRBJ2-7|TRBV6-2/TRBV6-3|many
CASRPPGIGSAKYYEQYF
TGTGCCAGCAGACCCCCAGGCATCGGAAGCGCTAAATACTACGAGCAGTACTTC
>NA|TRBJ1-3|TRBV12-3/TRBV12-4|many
CASSPRGSGNTIYF
TGTGCCAGCAGTCCAAGGGGATCTGGAAACACCATATATTTT
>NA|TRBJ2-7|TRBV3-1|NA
CASSQERHSYEQYF
TGTGCCAGCAGCCAAGAACGACACTCCTACGAGCAGTACTTC
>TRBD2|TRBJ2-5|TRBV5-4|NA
CASSVGTSEETRYF
TGTGCCAGCAGCGTAGGGACTAGCGAAGAGACCCGGTACTTC
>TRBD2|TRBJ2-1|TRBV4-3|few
CASRLTSGSYNEQFF
TGCGCCAGCAGGCTCACTAGCGGGAGCTACAATGAGCAGTTCTTC
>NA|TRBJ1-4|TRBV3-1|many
CASSGDSEKLFF
TGTGCCAGTTCCGGGGACTCCGAAAAACTGTTTTTT
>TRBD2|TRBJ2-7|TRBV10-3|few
CAISESGGGSNYEQYF
TGTGCCATCAGTGAGTCGGGGGGAGGGTCTAACTACGAGCAGTACTTC
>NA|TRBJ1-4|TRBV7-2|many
CASSLSTFLNEKLFF
TGTGCCAGCAGCTTAAGTACCTTCTTGAATGAAAAACTGTTTTTT
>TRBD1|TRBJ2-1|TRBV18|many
CASSPGTGYDEQFF
TGTGCCAGCTCCCCCGGGACAGGCTACGATGAGCAGTTCTTC
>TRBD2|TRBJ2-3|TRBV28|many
CASSLQGGVDTQYF
TGTGCCAGCAGTCTCCAGGGAGGGGTGGATACGCAGTATTTT
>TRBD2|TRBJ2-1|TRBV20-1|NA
CSAKGLAGVTPSYNEQFF
TGCAGTGCTAAGGGACTAGCGGGAGTAACTCCCTCCTACAATGAGCAGTTCTTC
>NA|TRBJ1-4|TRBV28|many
CASSSIMGGSNEKLFF
TGTGCCAGCAGTTCCATTATGGGGGGGAGCAATGAAAAACTGTTTTTT
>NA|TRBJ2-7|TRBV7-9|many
CASSLGTRDGPYEQYF
TGTGCCAGCAGCTTAGGGACCCGGGACGGACCCTACGAGCAGTACTTC
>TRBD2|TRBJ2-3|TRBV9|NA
CASSEGTSGRALGTDTQYF
TGTGCCAGCAGCGAGGGGACTAGCGGGAGGGCGTTGGGGACAGATACGCAGTATTTT
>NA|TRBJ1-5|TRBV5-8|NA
CASSPTDYSNQPQHF
TGTGCCAGCAGCCCGACAGATTATAGCAATCAGCCCCAGCATTTT
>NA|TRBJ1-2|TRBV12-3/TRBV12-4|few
CASSLGVWGYTF
TGTGCCAGCAGTTTAGGGGTTTGGGGCTACACCTTC
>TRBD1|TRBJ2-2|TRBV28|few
CASSSSRTGQTGELFF
TGTGCCAGCAGTTCCTCCCGGACAGGGCAAACCGGGGAGCTGTTTTTT
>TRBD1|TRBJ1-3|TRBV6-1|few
CASSDRGSYGNTIYF
TGTGCCAGCAGCGACAGGGGGAGTTATGGAAACACCATATATTTT
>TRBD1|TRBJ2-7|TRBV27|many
CASSKTTGGIAEQYF
TGTGCCAGCAGTAAAACGACAGGGGGGATTGCCGAGCAGTACTTC
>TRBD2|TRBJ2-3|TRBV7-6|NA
CASSLEVAGGPIDTQYF
TGTGCCAGCAGCTTAGAGGTAGCGGGAGGGCCTATAGATACGCAGTATTTT
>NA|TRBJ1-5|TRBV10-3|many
CAISDGLGGQPQHF
TGTGCCATCAGTGACGGGTTGGGGGGTCAGCCCCAGCATTTT
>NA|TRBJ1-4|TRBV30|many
CAWSVRSGEKLFF
TGTGCCTGGAGTGTACGATCAGGCGAAAAACTGTTTTTT
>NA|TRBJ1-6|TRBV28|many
CASSLPHSPLHF
TGTGCCAGCAGTTTACCCCATTCACCCCTCCACTTT
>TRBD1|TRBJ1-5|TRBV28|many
CASSPRTGAIFQPQHF
TGTGCCAGCAGTCCGCGGACAGGGGCGATCTTCCAGCCCCAGCATTTT
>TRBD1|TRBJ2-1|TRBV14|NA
CASSQGQGYEQFF
TGTGCCAGCAGCCAAGGACAGGGCTACGAGCAGTTCTTC
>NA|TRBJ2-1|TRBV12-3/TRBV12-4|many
CASSGRPHYYNEQFF
TGTGCCAGCAGTGGCAGGCCCCACTACTACAATGAGCAGTTCTTC
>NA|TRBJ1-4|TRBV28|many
CASSLFGPTNEKLFF
TGTGCCAGCAGTTTATTCGGTCCAACTAATGAAAAACTGTTTTTT
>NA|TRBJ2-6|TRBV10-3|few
CAISTSGANVLTF
TGTGCCATCAGCACCTCTGGGGCCAACGTCCTGACTTTC
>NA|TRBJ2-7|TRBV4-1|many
CASSQASSYEQYF
TGCGCCAGCAGCCAGGCAAGCTCCTACGAGCAGTACTTC
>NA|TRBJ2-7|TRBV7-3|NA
CASSADVFYEQYF
TGTGCCAGCAGCGCGGACGTGTTCTACGAGCAGTACTTC
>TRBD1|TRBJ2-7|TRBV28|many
CASLGTGESDEQYF
TGTGCCAGCCTCGGGACAGGGGAAAGCGACGAGCAGTACTTC
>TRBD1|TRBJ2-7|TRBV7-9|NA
CASSGQGALTYEQYF
TGTGCCAGCAGCGGACAGGGGGCGCTCACCTACGAGCAGTACTTC
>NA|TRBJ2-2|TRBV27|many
CASGIDPGELFF
TGTGCCAGCGGAATCGACCCCGGGGAGCTGTTTTTT
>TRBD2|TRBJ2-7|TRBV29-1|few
CSVEMTSGSYEQYF
TGCAGCGTTGAAATGACTAGCGGGAGCTACGAGCAGTACTTC
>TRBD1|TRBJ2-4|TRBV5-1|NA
CASSLGQGGTKNIQYF
TGCGCCAGCAGCTTGGGACAGGGTGGAACCAAAAACATTCAGTACTTC
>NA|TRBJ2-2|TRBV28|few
CASTSLGPNPGELFF
TGTGCCAGCACCTCTTTGGGCCCCAATCCCGGGGAGCTGTTTTTT
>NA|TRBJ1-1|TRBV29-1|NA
CSVEPPLRQPDTEAFF
TGCAGCGTTGAGCCGCCCCTCAGGCAGCCCGACACTGAAGCTTTCTTT
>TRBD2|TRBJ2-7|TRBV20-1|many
CSARGTSDYEQYF
TGCAGTGCTAGGGGGACTAGCGACTACGAGCAGTACTTC